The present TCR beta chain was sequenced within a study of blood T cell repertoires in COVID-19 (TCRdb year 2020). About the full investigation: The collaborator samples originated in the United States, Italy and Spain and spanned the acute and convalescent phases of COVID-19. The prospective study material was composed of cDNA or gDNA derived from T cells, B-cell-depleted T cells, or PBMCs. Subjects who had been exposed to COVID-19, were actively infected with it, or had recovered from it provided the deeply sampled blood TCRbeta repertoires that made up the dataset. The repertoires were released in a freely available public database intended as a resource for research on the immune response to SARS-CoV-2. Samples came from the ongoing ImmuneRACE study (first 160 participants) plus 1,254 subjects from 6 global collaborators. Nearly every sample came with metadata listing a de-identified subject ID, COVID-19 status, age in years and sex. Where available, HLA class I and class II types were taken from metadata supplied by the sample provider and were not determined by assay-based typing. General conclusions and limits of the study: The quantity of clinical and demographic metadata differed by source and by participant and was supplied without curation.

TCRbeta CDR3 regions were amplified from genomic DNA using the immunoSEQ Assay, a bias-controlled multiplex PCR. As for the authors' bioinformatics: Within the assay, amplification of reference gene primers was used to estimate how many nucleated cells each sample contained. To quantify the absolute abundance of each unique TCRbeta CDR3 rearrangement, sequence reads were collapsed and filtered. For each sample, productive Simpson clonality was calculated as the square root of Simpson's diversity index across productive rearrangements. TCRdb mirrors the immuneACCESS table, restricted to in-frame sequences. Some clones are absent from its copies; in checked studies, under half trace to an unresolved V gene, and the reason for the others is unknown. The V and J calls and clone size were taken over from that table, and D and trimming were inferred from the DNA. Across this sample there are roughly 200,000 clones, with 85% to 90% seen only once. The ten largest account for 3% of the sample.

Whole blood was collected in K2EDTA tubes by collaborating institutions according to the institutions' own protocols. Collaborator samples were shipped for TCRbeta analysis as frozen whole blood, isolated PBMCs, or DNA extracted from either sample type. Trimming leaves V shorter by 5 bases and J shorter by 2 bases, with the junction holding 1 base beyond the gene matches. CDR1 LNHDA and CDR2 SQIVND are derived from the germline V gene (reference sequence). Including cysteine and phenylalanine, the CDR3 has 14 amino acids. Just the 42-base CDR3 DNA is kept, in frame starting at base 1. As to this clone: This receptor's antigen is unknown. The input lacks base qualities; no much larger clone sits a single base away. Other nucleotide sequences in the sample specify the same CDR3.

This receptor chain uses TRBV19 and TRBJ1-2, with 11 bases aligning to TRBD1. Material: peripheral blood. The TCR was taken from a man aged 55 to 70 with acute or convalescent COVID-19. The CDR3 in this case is CASSGQGANYGYTF. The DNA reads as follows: TGTGCCAGTAGTGGACAGGGGGCCAACTATGGCTACACCTTC.